These 7 T cell receptor beta chains came from one sample sequenced in a study of shared clonotypes between healthy human individuals. The protocol was immunoSEQ multiplex PCR, while the TCRdb copy is restricted to in-frame clones and leaves out a portion. The sample holds millions of clones, 80% to 95% seen once. The sequencing sample was made of naive CD4+ T cells from PBMCs. Subset indicated: CD45RA+ positively selected. All receptors come from a man between 18 and 29 years old in good health. Some clones in this sample may be carry-over from other donors' samples.

This clone has a handful of counts. The chain combines TRBV21-1 with TRBJ2-1; the DNA was not used to check the table's D call, TRBD2. TRBV21-1 represents a pseudogene. This CDR3 has 18 residues. The DNA of the CDR3 is TGTGCCAGCAGCAAAGTCCCCTCGGTTTCGAGCGGGAGGGCTGAGCAGTTCTTC. Its translation is CASSKVPSVSSGRAEQFF.

J is TRBJ1-5 and V is TRBV2; 8 bases line up with TRBD1. Germline V CDR1 and CDR2: SNHLY, FYNNEI. The CDR3 totals 14 residues. V shed 7 bases and J 3 bases; nucleotides not matched to a gene: 5. In DNA form, the CDR3 reads TGTGCCAGCACCCAACAGGGGGACAATCAGCCCCAGCATTTT. As protein: CASTQQGDNQPQHF.

The genes are TRBV5-4 and TRBJ2-2, with D possibly matching TRBD1 (6 bases). V was shortened by 0 bases and J by 1 base, with 10 bases between the two germline ends. The germline gives CDR1 SGHNT, CDR2 YYREEE (reference sequence). The CDR3 spans 16 residues. CDR3 coding DNA: TGTGCCAGCAGCTTGGATGGGGGCCTGAACACCGGGGAGCTGTTTTTT. This codes for CASSLDGGLNTGELFF.

V gene TRBV7-9 combines with J gene TRBJ2-1, with 16 bases aligning to TRBD2. The CDR3 covers 19 residues. The ends lost 6 bases at V and 5 bases at J; junction bases unmatched: 13. Looked up from germline, CDR1 is SEHNR and CDR2 is FQNEAQ (reference sequence). The CDR3 bases are TGTGCCAGCAGGCCTACGCCGGGACTAGCGGGAGGGGAAAACAATGAGCAGTTCTTC. It yields the protein CASRPTPGLAGGENNEQFF.

The chain joins TRBV11-2 to TRBJ1-1; the match to TRBD1 covers 12 bases. The CDR3 has 18 amino acids. Germline V gives CDR1 SGHAT, CDR2 FQNNGV. After removal of 1 base from V and 1 base from J, the junction contained 7 bases not matched to a gene. The CDR3 DNA sequence: TGTGCCAGCAGCTTAGCTCCGGGACAGGGGGCTGGGAACACTGAAGCTTTCTTT. Translated: CASSLAPGQGAGNTEAFF.

The V gene is TRBV18, the J gene TRBJ1-1; 8 bases are a match to TRBD1. The CDR3 sequence is 17 residues long. The V segment lost 5 bases and the J segment 6 bases; nucleotides outside the gene matches: 17. Per germline, CDR1 KGHSH and CDR2 LQKENI. This CDR3 is CASSRGTGQASSAEAFF. The CDR3 coding sequence is TGTGCCAGCTCAAGGGGAACGGGACAGGCCAGTTCCGCTGAAGCTTTCTTT.

Comment on this clone: The sample has other DNA sequences that encode this CDR3 too. The CDR3 DNA reads as TGTGCCAGCAGTCTCCAGACCGGGGAGCTGTTTTTT. Amino acid sequence: CASSLQTGELFF. The chain has TRBV28 and TRBJ2-2, with D uncertain. V lost 5 bases and J lost 5, with 6 bases in between. Germline V gene sequence: CDR1 MDHEN, CDR2 SYDVKM. This CDR3 comprises 12 residues.